This T cell receptor beta chain was sequenced in a study of T-cell reconstitution after alpha-beta-depleted transplantation in children. Study-wide results and caveats: Surviving recipient T cells and thymic progenitors accounted for the high day-60 TCRbeta diversity observed in some patients. Expanded graft clones, several hundred of them, were reportedly the source of alpha-beta T cells about two months after transplant. Counts and diversity of T cells one year after transplant came mostly from newly produced T cells.

This clonotype came up many times. Its specificity is unknown. Molecular barcoding with unique molecular identifiers was used for the TCRbeta library. MiXCR, applied by TCRdb to the PCR reads, yields one record per CDR3 protein. The sample includes around 440,000 distinct CDR3 sequences, roughly 16% seen only once; the top ten take 25% to 30%. The V gene's germline CDR1 is MGHRA and CDR2 YSYEKL. This CDR3 region has 15 residues. V was pared by 0 bases and J by 4 bases, with 10 bases between. V and J are TRBV4-1 and TRBJ2-1; no firm D call. The TCR was taken from a boy under two years old who had a stem cell transplant for Wiskott-Aldrich syndrome, so the T cells may come from the graft donor. This specimen consisted of PBMCs, mostly from graft donor cells, obtained 360 days after TCRalphabeta/CD19-depleted stem cell transplant. CDR3 bases: TGCGCCAGCAGCCAAGATCGTACAGCATACAATGAGCAGTTCTTC. Protein: CASSQDRTAYNEQFF.